This T cell receptor beta chain comes out of a study of shared clonotypes between healthy human individuals. The CDR3 runs 15 residues. The ends were cut back, 3 bases at V and 2 bases at J, with 14 bases in the middle. CDR1 and CDR2 (germline): SGHNT, YYREEE (reference sequence). As concerns this clone: Its target is not known.

Sequencing used immunoSEQ multiplex PCR; TCRdb keeps in-frame clones, though not all of them. The sample consists of roughly 2.2 million clones, about 90% of them appearing once. Regarding the study as a whole: Shared across several donors were around 5% of the naive CD4 clonotypes. The four-donor shared clonotypes exceeded non-shared clonotypes in generation probability, with non-shared ones scoring lower.

The sequence derives from a man between 18 and 35 years old in good health. Some clones in this sample may be carry-over from other donors' samples. The chain carries TRBV5-4 and TRBJ1-1; the D gene is possibly TRBD1 (6 bases). Sequencing used naive CD4+ T cells from PBMCs. As to subset: CD45RA+ positively selected. The CDR3 DNA is TGTGCCAGCAGCTCGACAGGTCGAATTAACACTGAAGCTTTCTTT. Protein sequence: CASSSTGRINTEAFF.